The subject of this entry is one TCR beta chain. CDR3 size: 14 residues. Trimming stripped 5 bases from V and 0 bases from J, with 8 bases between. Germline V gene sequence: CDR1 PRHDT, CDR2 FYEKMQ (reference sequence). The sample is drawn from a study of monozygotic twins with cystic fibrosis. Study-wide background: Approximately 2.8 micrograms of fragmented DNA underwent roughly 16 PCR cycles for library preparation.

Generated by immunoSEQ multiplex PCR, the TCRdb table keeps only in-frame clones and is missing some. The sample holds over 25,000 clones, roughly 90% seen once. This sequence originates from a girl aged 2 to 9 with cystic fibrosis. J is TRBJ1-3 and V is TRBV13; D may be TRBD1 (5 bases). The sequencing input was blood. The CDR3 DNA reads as TGTGCCAGCAGCGAGGGACTCTCTGGAAACACCATATATTTT. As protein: CASSEGLSGNTIYF.